Included here is one T cell receptor (beta chain) sequence, with context. The entry originates in a study of T cells after yellow fever vaccination. MiXCR, applied by TCRdb to the 5' RACE reads, yields one record per CDR3 protein. The sample gives hundreds of thousands of distinct CDR3 sequences, more than 8.5% of which show up once; roughly 18% is in the top ten. The CDR3 sequence is 17 residues long. Germline trimming cut 6 bases from V and 1 base from J; bases unmatched to any gene: 11. Germline V gene sequence: CDR1 SGHTA, CDR2 FQGNSA. The chain carries TRBV7-2 and TRBJ2-3; 9 positions match TRBD2. Sample: PBMCs, taken on the day of the first yellow fever vaccination. The clonotype originates from a man between 18 and 29 years old who received the YFV17D yellow fever vaccine. The CDR3 region is CASRLGEVAGGTDTQYF. As DNA, the CDR3 is TGTGCCAGCAGACTTGGGGAGGTAGCGGGGGGCACAGATACGCAGTATTTT.